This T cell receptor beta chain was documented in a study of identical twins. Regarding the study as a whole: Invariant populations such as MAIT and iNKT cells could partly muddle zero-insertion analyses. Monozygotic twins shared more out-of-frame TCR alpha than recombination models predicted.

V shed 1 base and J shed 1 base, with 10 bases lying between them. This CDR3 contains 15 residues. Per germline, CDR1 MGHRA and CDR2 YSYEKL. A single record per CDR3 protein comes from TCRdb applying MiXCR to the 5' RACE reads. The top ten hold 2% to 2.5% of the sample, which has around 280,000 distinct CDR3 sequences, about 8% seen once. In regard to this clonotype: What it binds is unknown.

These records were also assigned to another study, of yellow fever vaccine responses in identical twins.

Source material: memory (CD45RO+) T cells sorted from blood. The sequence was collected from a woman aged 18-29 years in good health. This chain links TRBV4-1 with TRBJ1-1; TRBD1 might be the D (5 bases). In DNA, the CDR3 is TGCGCCAGCAGCCAAGTGGGGACGGGGAACACTGAAGCTTTCTTT. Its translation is CASSQVGTGNTEAFF.